This entry lists 22 T cell receptor beta chains sequenced from one sample in a study of shared clonotypes between healthy human individuals. Data came from immunoSEQ multiplex PCR; TCRdb stores just in-frame clones and leaves some out. In the table there are 2 million to 3 million clones, roughly 93% of which are singletons. Sequenced sample: naive CD4+ T cells from PBMCs. Subset in this sample: CD45RA+ positively selected. The origin of the receptors is a young man in good health. Some clones in this sample may be carry-over from other donors' samples.

The rearrangement uses TRBV7-8 and TRBJ1-2; maybe TRBD1 (5 bases). V shed 5 bases and J shed 8 bases, with 15 bases lying between them. Germline V CDR1 and CDR2: SGHVS, FQNEAQ. The CDR3 totals 13 residues. The CDR3 loop reads CASSGGGTWGYTF. The CDR3 bases are TGTGCCAGCAGCGGCGGGGGGACTTGGGGCTACACCTTC.

This clone was recorded only once. The rearrangement links TRBV5-1 to TRBJ2-3, with D tentatively TRBD1 (6 bases). V lost 5 bases and J lost 1, with 14 bases in between. The germline CDR1 and CDR2 sequences are SGHRS and YFSETQ. The CDR3 length is 15 residues. The CDR3 protein is CASRKGQWGTDTQYF. DNA of the CDR3: TGCGCCAGCAGAAAAGGACAGTGGGGCACAGATACGCAGTATTTT.

For the CDR3, the DNA is TGTGCCACCAGGAAGTCAGGACTTGTGGACACCATATATTTT. Its translation is CATRKSGLVDTIYF. This rearrangement joins TRBV15 to TRBJ1-3; D gene ambiguous. CDR3 length: 14 amino acids. Germline V CDR1 and CDR2: LNHNV, YYDKDF (reference sequence). V was trimmed by 6 bases and J by 8 bases, leaving 17 bases between them. Variable domain in full (rest from reference TRBV15 and TRBJ1-3): DAMVIQNPRYQVTQFGKPVTLSCSQTLNHNVMYWYQQKSSQAPKLLFHYYDKDFNNEADTPDNFQSRRPNTSFCFLDIRSPGLGDTAMYLCATRKSGLVDTIYFGEGSWLTVV.

This chain joins TRBV19 and TRBJ1-3; D is ambiguous. Between the trimmed V and J ends, which lost 7 bases and 2 bases, there was a span of 9 bases. Germline V gene lookup returns CDR1 LNHDA and CDR2 SQIVND (reference sequence). This CDR3 region has 13 residues. CDR3 nucleotide sequence: TGTGCCAGTACTCGGGCAGCTGGAAACACCATATATTTT. The encoded protein is CASTRAAGNTIYF.

The gene calls are TRBV10-3 and TRBJ1-1, with D hard to call. This CDR3 has 14 residues. Trimming removed 6 bases at V and 3 bases at J, with 14 bases between. The V gene's germline CDR1 is ENHRY and CDR2 SYGVKD. The CDR3 DNA reads as TGTGCCATCAGCCTCTCGGATCGGGACACTGAAGCTTTCTTT. It codes for CAISLSDRDTEAFF.

The chain uses TRBV5-4 and TRBJ2-3; tentative D call: TRBD1 (7 bases). The CDR3 contains 19 residues. V lost 5 bases, J lost 0 bases, and 25 bases lay in between. From germline, CDR1 is SGHNT and CDR2 YYREEE (reference sequence). The CDR3 sequence is CASRRGTAQKAQSTDTQYF. In DNA form, the CDR3 reads TGTGCCAGCAGACGCGGGACAGCCCAAAAGGCCCAGAGCACAGATACGCAGTATTTT.

The chain has TRBV7-2 and TRBJ1-4; possible D gene TRBD1, 5 bases. The V gene lost 5 bases and the J gene lost 5 bases, with 15 bases spanning the gap. This CDR3 region has 15 residues. Germline-derived CDR1 and CDR2 are SGHTA and FQGNSA. In DNA, the CDR3 is TGTGCCAGCAGCCGCCCCTCGGGACTGAATGAAAAACTGTTTTTT. This sequence encodes CASSRPSGLNEKLFF.

The chain has TRBV28 and TRBJ1-2; 10 bases fit TRBD1. V gave up 6 bases and J gave up 4 bases; unmatched junction bases: 17. Looked up from germline, CDR1 is MDHEN and CDR2 is SYDVKM. The CDR3 consists of 18 residues. The CDR3 DNA follows: TGTGCCAGCAGCCGAACCGGGACAGGGGCCCGAGCGCTCTATGGCTACACCTTC. Its translation is CASSRTGTGARALYGYTF.

This sequence joins TRBV10-1 and TRBJ2-7; 12 bases are shared with TRBD2. Germline V gene lookup returns CDR1 WNHNN and CDR2 SYGVQD (reference sequence). Unmatched junction bases numbered 6, after V lost 9 bases and J lost 0 bases. The CDR3 contains 15 residues. CDR3 sequence: CARTGLAGDSYEQYF. The CDR3 bases are TGCGCCAGGACGGGACTAGCGGGTGACTCCTACGAGCAGTACTTC.

The rearrangement links TRBV4-1 to TRBJ1-1; D is possibly TRBD1 (6 bases). This CDR3 is built from 16 residues. Germline V gives CDR1 MGHRA, CDR2 YSYEKL. Trimming stripped 1 base from V and 3 bases from J, with 15 bases between. The CDR3 here is CASSQGRGRRDTEAFF. The CDR3 coding sequence is TGCGCCAGCAGCCAAGGACGGGGGCGCCGGGACACTGAAGCTTTCTTT.

This chain uses TRBV4-3 with TRBJ2-1; unclear D gene. The CDR3 is 16 residues long. The V gene lost 1 base and the J gene lost 8 bases, with 18 bases spanning the gap. Germline CDR1 reads LGHNA; CDR2 reads YSLEER. The CDR3 loop is CASSQARWHGYDEQFF. As DNA, the CDR3 is TGCGCCAGCAGCCAAGCAAGGTGGCACGGGTACGATGAGCAGTTCTTC.

This sequence joins TRBV5-1 and TRBJ2-7; D possibly matches TRBD1 or TRBD2 (5 bases each). The CDR3 sequence is 15 residues long. The V gene's germline CDR1 is SGHRS and CDR2 YFSETQ. Trimming took off 0 bases at V and 6 bases at J, with 16 bases between the two ends. The CDR3 loop reads CASSLATRPGGEQYF. CDR3 coding DNA: TGCGCCAGCAGCTTGGCCACGAGACCTGGGGGCGAGCAGTACTTC.

This rearrangement joins TRBV28 to TRBJ2-7; D not resolved. The CDR3 covers 14 residues. The germline gives CDR1 MDHEN, CDR2 SYDVKM. V lost 3 bases, J lost 0 bases, and 9 bases lay in between. CDR3 in DNA: TGTGCCAGCAGTTTTTTGGGTAGCTCCTACGAGCAGTACTTC. It encodes CASSFLGSSYEQYF.

The V call is TRBV6-6, the J call TRBJ1-1, with TRBD1 as a possible D gene (5 bases). Germline CDR1 and CDR2: MNHNY and SVGAGI (reference sequence). The germline V and J ends were trimmed by 7 bases and 1 base, with 13 bases remaining between them. The CDR3 length is 14 residues. The CDR3 DNA follows: TGTGCCAGCACTATAAGACAGCGGAACACTGAAGCTTTCTTT. Translated: CASTIRQRNTEAFF.

The chain has TRBV6-1 and TRBJ1-3; D may be TRBD1 (5 bases). Germline loops: CDR1 MNHNS, CDR2 SASEGT. The CDR3 loop spans 16 amino acids. The V end lost 1 base, the J end lost 9 bases, and 19 bases lay between the germline ends. In DNA form, the CDR3 reads TGTGCCAGCAGTGAAGGGAGGTGGCTTCCGGGGGGCACCATATATTTT. Protein: CASSEGRWLPGGTIYF.

A word on this clone: At the DNA level, this CDR3 is encoded by other sequences in the same sample as well. This chain connects TRBV5-1 to TRBJ2-3, with no clear D. V shed 1 base and J shed 0 bases, with 3 bases lying between them. The CDR3 is 13 residues long. Germline V gene lookup returns CDR1 SGHRS and CDR2 YFSETQ. The CDR3 nucleotides are TGCGCCAGCAGCTTGCAAAGCACAGATACGCAGTATTTT. This codes for CASSLQSTDTQYF.

The chain combines TRBV29-1 with TRBJ2-5; unclear D gene. V was cut by 4 bases and J by 5 bases, with 11 bases left in between. This CDR3 has 12 residues. Germline CDR1 reads SQVTM; CDR2 reads ANQGSEA. This CDR3 is CSVGAPLETQYF. CDR3 nucleotides: TGCAGCGTTGGGGCCCCCCTGGAGACCCAGTACTTC.

On this clone itself: At one end, the junction sequence differs from germline, possibly due to a read error. This chain connects TRBV4-3 to TRBJ2-5; no clear D. The CDR3 extends over 14 amino acids. The germline V gene encodes CDR1 LGHNA and CDR2 YSLEER. CDR3 protein: CASSQEGNQKTQYF. CDR3 coding DNA: TGCGCCAGCAGCCAAGAGGGGAACCAAAAGACCCAGTACTTC.

This chain links TRBV27 with TRBJ2-7; D not certain. The length of the CDR3 is 14 residues. Germline V gene lookup returns CDR1 MNHEY and CDR2 SMNVEV (reference sequence). V shed 5 bases and J shed 2 bases, with 13 bases lying between them. The CDR3 sequence is CASSIDLKTYEQYF. The CDR3 coding sequence is TGTGCCAGCAGTATTGACTTAAAGACCTACGAGCAGTACTTC.

This clone was detected only once. This sequence joins TRBV4-2 and TRBJ2-1, with D perhaps given as TRBD1 or TRBD2 (7 bases each). The CDR3 is made up of 15 amino acids. The ends were cut back, 6 bases at V and 1 base at J, with 13 bases in the middle. Germline CDR1 and CDR2: LGHNA and YNFKEQ. Written as DNA, the CDR3 is TGTGCCAGCAGGAGGGGGGGACAGTCCTACAATGAGCAGTTCTTC. Protein product: CASRRGGQSYNEQFF.

The chain recombines TRBV5-1 with TRBJ2-5; D gene uncertain. Germline assignment: CDR1 SGHRS and CDR2 YFSETQ. This CDR3 region has 14 residues. The V end was cut by 0 bases, the J end by 1 base, with 7 bases between. The CDR3 sequence is CASSLGYIQETQYF. In DNA form, the CDR3 reads TGCGCCAGCAGCTTGGGCTATATCCAAGAGACCCAGTACTTC.

The V and J genes are TRBV5-1 and TRBJ2-5; 7 bases line up with TRBD1. The J call may be incorrect, as the DNA end agrees better with TRBJ2-7. In germline, CDR1 is SGHRS, CDR2 YFSETQ. CDR3 length equals 15 residues. The CDR3 region is CASSPRVRGLYEQYF. Written as DNA, the CDR3 is TGCGCCAGCAGCCCACGTGTTAGGGGGCTTTACGAGCAGTACTTC.